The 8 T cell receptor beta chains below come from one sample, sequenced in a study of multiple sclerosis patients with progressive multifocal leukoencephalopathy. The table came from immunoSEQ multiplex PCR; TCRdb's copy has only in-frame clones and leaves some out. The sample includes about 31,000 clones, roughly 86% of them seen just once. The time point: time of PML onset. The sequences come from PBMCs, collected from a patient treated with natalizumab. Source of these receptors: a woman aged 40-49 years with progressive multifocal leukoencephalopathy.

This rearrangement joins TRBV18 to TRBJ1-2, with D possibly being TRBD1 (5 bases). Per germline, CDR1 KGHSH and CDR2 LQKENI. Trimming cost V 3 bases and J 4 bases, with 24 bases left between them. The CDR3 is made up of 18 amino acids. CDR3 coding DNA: TGTGCCAGCTCACCGGCCGTGGGGCGCGGGAAAAAGCTCTATGGCTACACCTTC. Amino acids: CASSPAVGRGKKLYGYTF.

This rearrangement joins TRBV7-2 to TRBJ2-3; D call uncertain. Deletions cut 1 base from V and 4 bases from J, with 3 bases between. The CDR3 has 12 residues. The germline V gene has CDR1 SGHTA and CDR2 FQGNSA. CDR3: CASSLGADTQYF. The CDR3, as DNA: TGTGCCAGCAGCTTAGGTGCAGATACGCAGTATTTT. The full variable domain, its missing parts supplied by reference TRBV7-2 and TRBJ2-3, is GAGVSQSPSNKVTEKGKDVELRCDPISGHTALYWYRQSLGQGLEFLIYFQGNSAPDKSGLPSDRFSAERTGGSVSTLTIQRTQQEDSAVYLCASSLGADTQYFGPGTRLTVL.

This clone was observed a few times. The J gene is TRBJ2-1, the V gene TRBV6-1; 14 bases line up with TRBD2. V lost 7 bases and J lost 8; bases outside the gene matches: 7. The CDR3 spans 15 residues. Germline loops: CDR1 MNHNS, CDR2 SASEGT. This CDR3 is CASTIGLAGGYEQFF. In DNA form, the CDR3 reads TGTGCCAGCACTATAGGACTAGCGGGGGGATATGAGCAGTTCTTC.

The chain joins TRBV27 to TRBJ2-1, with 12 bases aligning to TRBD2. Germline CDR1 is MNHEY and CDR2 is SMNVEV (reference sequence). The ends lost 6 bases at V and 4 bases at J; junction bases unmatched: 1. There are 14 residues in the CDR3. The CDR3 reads CASRGLAGYNEQFF. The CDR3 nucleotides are TGTGCCAGCAGGGGACTAGCGGGTTACAATGAGCAGTTCTTC.

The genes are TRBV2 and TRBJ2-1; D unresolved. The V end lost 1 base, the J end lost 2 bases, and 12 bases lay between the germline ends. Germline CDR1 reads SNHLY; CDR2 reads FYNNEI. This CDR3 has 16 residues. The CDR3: CASSEVDLRAYNEQFF. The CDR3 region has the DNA TGTGCCAGCAGTGAAGTGGACCTGAGAGCCTACAATGAGCAGTTCTTC.

The CDR3 spells CASRQGAGYSYEQYF. DNA of the CDR3: TGTGCCAGCAGACAGGGCGCGGGGTATTCCTACGAGCAGTACTTC. The V and J genes are TRBV6-1 and TRBJ2-7, with D perhaps matching TRBD1 or TRBD2 (6 bases each). The V end lost 6 bases, the J end lost 1 base, and 16 bases lay between the germline ends. This CDR3 region has 15 residues. Germline CDR1 and CDR2: MNHNS and SASEGT.

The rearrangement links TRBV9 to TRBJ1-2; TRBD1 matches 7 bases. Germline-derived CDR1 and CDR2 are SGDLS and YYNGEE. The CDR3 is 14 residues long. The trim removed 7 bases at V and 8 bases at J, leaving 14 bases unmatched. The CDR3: CASPSTGEFGGYTF. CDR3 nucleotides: TGTGCCAGCCCGTCCACAGGGGAGTTTGGGGGCTACACCTTC.

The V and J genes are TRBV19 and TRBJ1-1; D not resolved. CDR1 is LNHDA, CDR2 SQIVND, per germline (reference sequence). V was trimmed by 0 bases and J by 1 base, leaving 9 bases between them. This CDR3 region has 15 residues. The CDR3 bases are TGTGCCAGTAGTATAGAAGGCCGGCCGAACACTGAAGCTTTCTTT. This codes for CASSIEGRPNTEAFF. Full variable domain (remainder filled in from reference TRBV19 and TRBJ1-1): DGGITQSPKYLFRKEGQNVTLSCEQNLNHDAMYWYRQDPGQGLRLIYYSQIVNDFQKGDIAEGYSVSREKKESFPLTVTSAQKNPTAFYLCASSIEGRPNTEAFFGQGTRLTVV.